These 15 T cell receptor beta chains share one sample of origin, sequenced in a study of blood T cell repertoires in COVID-19. The table came from immunoSEQ multiplex PCR; TCRdb's copy has only in-frame clones and leaves some out. In the table there are about 190,000 clones, 84% of which are singletons. Sequenced input: peripheral blood. The receptors were sampled from a man under 40 with active or convalescent COVID-19.

This chain connects TRBV27 to TRBJ1-2; the match to TRBD1 covers 12 bases. CDR1 and CDR2 from the germline V gene are MNHEY and SMNVEV (reference sequence). V was pared by 8 bases and J by 7 bases, with 8 bases of the junction left unmatched. The CDR3 length is 14 residues. The chain's CDR3 is CASGTGTGGRGYTF. DNA of the CDR3: TGTGCCAGCGGAACCGGGACAGGGGGCCGTGGCTACACCTTC.

In the case of this clone: The same CDR3 is also encoded by other DNA sequences in this sample. The V gene is TRBV6-5, the J gene TRBJ2-7, with 11 bases lining up with TRBD2. The CDR3 contains 15 residues. V was clipped by 3 bases and J by 1 base; unmatched bases: 2. Germline V gives CDR1 MNHEY, CDR2 SVGAGI. CDR3 sequence reads: CASSYTSGSSYEQYF. In DNA form, the CDR3 reads TGTGCCAGCAGTTATACTAGCGGGAGTTCCTACGAGCAGTACTTC.

The gene calls are TRBV27 and TRBJ2-2, with D unresolved. Between the trimmed V and J ends, which lost 8 bases and 4 bases, there was a span of 8 bases. Germline lookup yields CDR1 MNHEY and CDR2 SMNVEV (reference sequence). CDR3 length equals 12 residues. The DNA for the CDR3 is TGTGCCAGCTCGGGTTTCACCGGGGAGCTGTTTTTT. It is translated as CASSGFTGELFF.

The chain combines TRBV18 with TRBJ2-3; D ambiguous. The germline gives CDR1 KGHSH, CDR2 LQKENI. V was trimmed by 3 bases and J by 4 bases, leaving 5 bases between them. This CDR3 has 12 amino acids. CDR3 protein: CASSPRPDTQYF. Here the CDR3 DNA reads TGTGCCAGCTCACCGCGTCCAGATACGCAGTATTTT.

The rearrangement links TRBV11-2 to TRBJ2-1; 8 nucleotides match TRBD2. V gave up 0 bases and J gave up 0 bases; unmatched junction bases: 7. The germline CDR1 and CDR2 sequences are SGHAT and FQNNGV. This CDR3 has 18 amino acids. CDR3 amino acids: CASSLDLTSGFSYNEQFF. CDR3 bases: TGTGCCAGCAGCTTAGATCTCACTAGCGGATTCTCCTACAATGAGCAGTTCTTC. Together with reference TRBV11-2 and TRBJ2-1, the CDR3 gives the full variable domain: EAGVAQSPRYKIIEKRQSVAFWCNPISGHATLYWYQQILGQGPKLLIQFQNNGVVDDSQLPKDRFSAERLKGVDSTLKIQPAKLEDSAVYLCASSLDLTSGFSYNEQFFGPGTRLTVL.

The V gene is TRBV19, the J gene TRBJ1-2; 8 nucleotides line up with TRBD1. J lost 4 bases, V lost 4 bases, and 14 bases had no gene match. The CDR3 length is 17 residues. Germline values: CDR1 LNHDA, CDR2 SQIVND (reference sequence). CDR3 protein: CASSSPGSEDRVYGYTF. The DNA of the CDR3 is TGTGCCAGTAGTAGTCCGGGATCGGAGGACAGGGTCTATGGCTACACCTTC.

The chain links TRBV5-1 to TRBJ1-1; D not certain. Germline V gene sequence: CDR1 SGHRS, CDR2 YFSETQ. Deletions cut 0 bases from V and 7 bases from J, with 16 bases between. The CDR3 runs 15 residues. CDR3 DNA sequence: TGCGCCAGCAGCTTGGATGTCGGGATGAACGGTGAAGCTTTCTTT. Protein product: CASSLDVGMNGEAFF. The entire variable domain, with the rest obtained from reference TRBV5-1 and TRBJ1-1, is as follows: KAGVTQTPRYLIKTRGQQVTLSCSPISGHRSVSWYQQTPGQGLQFLFEYFSETQRNKGNFPGRFSGRQFSNSRSEMNVSTLELGDSALYLCASSLDVGMNGEAFFGQGTRLTVV.

Only one count was recorded for this clone. The CDR3 loop reads CASSQDIQGVRQPQHF. The DNA for the CDR3 is TGCGCCAGCAGCCAAGATATCCAGGGGGTTCGTCAGCCCCAGCATTTT. The chain carries TRBV4-1 and TRBJ1-5, with 7 bases that match TRBD1. CDR1 is MGHRA, CDR2 YSYEKL, per germline. The CDR3 covers 16 residues. Trimming cost V 0 bases and J 6 bases; bases outside gene matches: 8.

The rearrangement joins TRBV27 to TRBJ1-1; D unresolved. V lost 6 bases and J 8 bases, leaving 16 bases between the germline ends. Germline V gives CDR1 MNHEY, CDR2 SMNVEV (reference sequence). This CDR3 has 13 amino acids. The chain's CDR3 is CASSPPLRREAFF. Written as DNA, the CDR3 is TGTGCCAGCAGCCCGCCTCTGAGGAGGGAAGCTTTCTTT.

The rearrangement links TRBV5-1 to TRBJ2-3, with 9 bases matching TRBD2. Losses at the gene ends were 0 bases for V and 4 bases for J; bases not matched to a gene: 6. Germline CDR1 and CDR2: SGHRS and YFSETQ. The CDR3 sequence is 16 residues long. In DNA form, the CDR3 reads TGCGCCAGCAGCTTGGCCTCCGCGGGGGGGCCAGATACGCAGTATTTT. Translated, it gives CASSLASAGGPDTQYF.

The genes are TRBV19 and TRBJ2-3, with unresolved D. Trimming left V 7 bases short and J 4 bases short, with 15 bases between. The CDR3 has 14 residues. Germline V gene sequence: CDR1 LNHDA, CDR2 SQIVND (reference sequence). For the CDR3, the DNA is TGTGCCAGTAACCCCCAAGCAGGCCCAGATACGCAGTATTTT. Amino acid sequence: CASNPQAGPDTQYF.

This CDR3 is CASSPTGGVENTIYF. DNA of the CDR3: TGTGCCAGCAGTCCAACAGGGGGCGTAGAGAACACCATATATTTT. This chain uses TRBV6-6 with TRBJ1-3; the match to TRBD1 covers 9 bases. The V gene end was trimmed by 5 bases and the J gene end by 7 bases; junction bases not matched to a gene: 9. CDR3 length: 15 residues. Germline CDR1 reads MNHNY; CDR2 reads SVGAGI (reference sequence).

The chain has TRBV5-1 and TRBJ2-1; D unresolved. The V end was cut by 2 bases, the J end by 5 bases, with 14 bases between. The CDR3 has 15 residues. Germline CDR1 SGHRS, CDR2 YFSETQ. As DNA, the CDR3 is TGCGCCAGCAGCTTAACAGACACCCCAGACAATGAGCAGTTCTTC. It translates to CASSLTDTPDNEQFF. Full variable domain (outside the CDR3, taken from reference TRBV5-1 and TRBJ2-1): KAGVTQTPRYLIKTRGQQVTLSCSPISGHRSVSWYQQTPGQGLQFLFEYFSETQRNKGNFPGRFSGRQFSNSRSEMNVSTLELGDSALYLCASSLTDTPDNEQFFGPGTRLTVL.

This rearrangement joins TRBV11-3 to TRBJ2-3, with TRBD1 matching 8 bases. The trim removed 4 bases at V and 5 bases at J, leaving 11 bases unmatched. The CDR3 is 16 residues long. From germline, CDR1 is SGHNT and CDR2 YENEEA. The CDR3 coding sequence is TGTGCCAGCAGCTCCCCGGACAGGGAGGAGGGAGATACGCAGTATTTT. Translation: CASSSPDREEGDTQYF.

V is TRBV7-9 and J is TRBJ2-3; TRBD1 matches at 8 bases. The CDR3 sequence is 14 residues long. V was pared by 5 bases and J by 6 bases, with 7 bases of the junction left unmatched. The germline gives CDR1 SEHNR, CDR2 FQNEAQ (reference sequence). CDR3 loop: CASSSDRGRDTQYF. CDR3 coding DNA: TGTGCCAGCAGCAGTGACAGGGGCAGGGATACGCAGTATTTT.